A selection of T cell receptor beta chains follows, all from one sample in a study of Graves' ophthalmopathy and Graves' hyperthyroidism. TCRdb independently ran MiXCR on the multiplex PCR reads; one entry per CDR3 protein. This table holds about 240,000 distinct CDR3 sequences, 45% found once. The specimen sequenced was peripheral blood. The receptor source for this set is an adult man with Graves' ophthalmopathy. CDR3s include the opening cysteine and the closing phenylalanine or tryptophan. Each record gives: clone size, D gene, V gene, J gene, CDR3 protein, CDR3 DNA. A D gene is named only where the DNA matches it firmly. Size is stated for part of the rows, as once, few or many counts, or as a class when the clone is expanded.

clone_size: NA
d_call: TRBD2
v_call: TRBV29-1
j_call: TRBJ2-3
cdr3_aa: CSVVTGLAESTDTQYF
cdr3_nt: TGCAGCGTTGTCACGGGACTAGCGGAGTCCACAGATACGCAGTATTTT

clone_size: NA
d_call: NA
v_call: TRBV19
j_call: TRBJ1-5
cdr3_aa: CASSIGPPISNQPQHF
cdr3_nt: TGTGCCAGTAGTATCGGTCCACCGATTAGCAATCAGCCCCAGCATTTT

clone_size: NA
d_call: TRBD1
v_call: TRBV10-3
j_call: TRBJ1-5
cdr3_aa: CAISESDRGVDQPQHF
cdr3_nt: TGTGCCATCAGTGAGTCGGACAGGGGTGTGGATCAGCCCCAGCATTTT

clone_size: NA
d_call: NA
v_call: TRBV7-3
j_call: TRBJ2-2
cdr3_aa: CASSLGVRDNGLEGELFF
cdr3_nt: TGTGCCAGCAGCTTAGGTGTCCGGGACAACGGTTTAGAAGGGGAGCTGTTTTTT

clone_size: NA
d_call: NA
v_call: TRBV7-9
j_call: TRBJ1-6
cdr3_aa: CASSLGQNNSPLHF
cdr3_nt: TGTGCCAGCAGCTTAGGACAGAATAATTCACCCCTCCACTTT

clone_size: NA
d_call: TRBD2
v_call: TRBV5-4
j_call: TRBJ2-6
cdr3_aa: CASSLGLAGGSGANVLTF
cdr3_nt: TGTGCCAGCAGCTTGGGACTAGCGGGAGGGTCTGGGGCCAACGTCCTGACTTTC

clone_size: few
d_call: TRBD2
v_call: TRBV20-1
j_call: TRBJ2-5
cdr3_aa: CSAPFWTSGGQETQYF
cdr3_nt: TGCAGTGCTCCTTTTTGGACTAGCGGGGGGCAAGAGACCCAGTACTTC

clone_size: NA
d_call: NA
v_call: TRBV9
j_call: TRBJ1-1
cdr3_aa: CASSEGPKNTEAFF
cdr3_nt: TGTGCCAGCAGCGAAGGACCGAAGAACACTGAAGCTTTCTTT

clone_size: many
d_call: NA
v_call: TRBV20-1
j_call: TRBJ1-1
cdr3_aa: CSASYRETTEAFF
cdr3_nt: TGCAGTGCTAGCTACCGGGAGACCACTGAAGCTTTCTTT

clone_size: few
d_call: NA
v_call: TRBV19
j_call: TRBJ1-6
cdr3_aa: CATADQGRNSPLHF
cdr3_nt: TGTGCCACCGCAGACCAGGGGAGGAATTCACCCCTCCACTTT

clone_size: NA
d_call: NA
v_call: TRBV6-4
j_call: TRBJ2-5
cdr3_aa: CASSDGGGDPKTQYF
cdr3_nt: TGTGCCAGCAGTGACGGAGGGGGCGACCCGAAGACCCAGTACTTC

clone_size: NA
d_call: NA
v_call: TRBV7-2
j_call: TRBJ1-1
cdr3_aa: CASSLAGGQKAFF
cdr3_nt: TGTGCCAGCAGCTTAGCGGGGGGCCAGAAAGCTTTCTTT

clone_size: NA
d_call: NA
v_call: TRBV5-6
j_call: TRBJ1-5
cdr3_aa: CASSLHRVGNQPQHF
cdr3_nt: TGTGCCAGCAGCTTACACAGGGTAGGGAATCAGCCCCAGCATTTT

clone_size: few
d_call: TRBD1
v_call: TRBV7-9
j_call: TRBJ1-5
cdr3_aa: CASSSDRVGGPQHF
cdr3_nt: TGTGCCAGCAGCTCTGACAGGGTGGGTGGGCCCCAGCATTTT

clone_size: once
d_call: NA
v_call: TRBV9
j_call: TRBJ2-6
cdr3_aa: CASSVSGAGNVLTF
cdr3_nt: TGTGCCAGCAGCGTATCGGGGGCTGGCAACGTCCTGACTTTC

clone_size: medium-sized
d_call: NA
v_call: TRBV25-1
j_call: TRBJ2-7
cdr3_aa: CASSELGSTYEQYF
cdr3_nt: TGTGCCAGCAGTGAATTAGGCAGTACCTACGAGCAGTACTTC